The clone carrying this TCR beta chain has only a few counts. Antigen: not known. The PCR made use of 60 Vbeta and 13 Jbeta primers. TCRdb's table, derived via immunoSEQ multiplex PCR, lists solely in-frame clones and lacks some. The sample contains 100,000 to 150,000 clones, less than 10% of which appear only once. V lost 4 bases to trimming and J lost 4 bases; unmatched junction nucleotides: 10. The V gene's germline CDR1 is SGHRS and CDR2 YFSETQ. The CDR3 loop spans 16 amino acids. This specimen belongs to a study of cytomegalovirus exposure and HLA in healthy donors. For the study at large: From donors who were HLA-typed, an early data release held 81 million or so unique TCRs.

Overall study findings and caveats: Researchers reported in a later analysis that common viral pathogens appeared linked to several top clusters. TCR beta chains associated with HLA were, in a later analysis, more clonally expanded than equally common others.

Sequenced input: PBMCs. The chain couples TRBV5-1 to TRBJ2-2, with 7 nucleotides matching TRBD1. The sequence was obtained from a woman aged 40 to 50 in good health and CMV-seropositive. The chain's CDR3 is CASSPSGGSSTGELFF. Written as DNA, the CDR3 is TGCGCCAGCAGCCCCTCAGGGGGATCTAGCACCGGGGAGCTGTTTTTT.